The clone carrying this T cell receptor (beta chain) is termed large. Data came from immunoSEQ multiplex PCR; TCRdb stores just in-frame clones and leaves some out. The sample consists of 30,000 to 40,000 clones, 79% of them appearing once. This sample was taken from a study of OX40 agonist ivuxolimab in advanced cancers. At the level of the study: Patients got intravenous ivuxolimab at 0.01 to 10 mg/kg every 2 weeks. It was permissible to have had prior anti-PD-1, anti-PD-L1 or anti-CTLA-4 therapy, and around 41% had some. Three patients had partial responses: one hepatocellular carcinoma, two cutaneous melanoma.

With 3 bases removed from V and 0 bases from J, the gap between germline ends came to 3 bases. Germline values: CDR1 SGDLS, CDR2 YYNGEE. This CDR3 has 12 residues. The sampling schedule covered blood at baseline, cycle 4 day 1, and cycle 7 day 1. This chain links TRBV9 with TRBJ1-1; D is undetermined. The sequence derives from an adult with an advanced solid tumor such as melanoma, head and neck, liver or kidney cancer. Sequenced material: CD4+ or CD8+ T cells sorted from blood, taken in a trial of the OX40 agonist ivuxolimab. Here the CDR3 reads CASSGMNTEAFF. For the CDR3, the DNA is TGTGCCAGCAGCGGCATGAACACTGAAGCTTTCTTT. Full variable domain (remainder filled in from reference TRBV9 and TRBJ1-1): DSGVTQTPKHLITATGQRVTLRCSPRSGDLSVYWYQQSLDQGLQFLIQYYNGEERAKGNILERFSAQQFPDLHSELNLSSLELGDSALYFCASSGMNTEAFFGQGTRLTVV.